This T cell receptor (beta chain) was obtained from a study of cytomegalovirus exposure and HLA in healthy donors. Primers: 60 Vbeta forward and 13 Jbeta reverse. Using immunoSEQ multiplex PCR, the repertoire was profiled, and TCRdb retains in-frame clones only, with some absent. The data show some 200,000 clones, roughly 80% seen once. The sequence came from a man in his forties in good health and CMV-seronegative. Sequenced: PBMCs.

CDR3 in DNA: TGTGCCAGCTCACCTAACAATGAGCAGTTCTTC. This sequence encodes CASSPNNEQFF. The chain is built from TRBV18 and TRBJ2-1; D is uncertain. This CDR3 is 11 amino acids long. The germline CDR1 and CDR2 sequences are KGHSH and LQKENI. V was clipped by 3 bases and J by 5 bases, with 2 bases between them.